The entry that follows covers one T cell receptor beta chain sequence. Germline V lookup: CDR1 SGHRS, CDR2 YFSETQ. The CDR3 sequence is 15 residues long. V lost 2 bases and J lost 9; bases outside the gene matches: 11. This sample stems from a study of blood T cell repertoires in COVID-19. In the study's own analysis: Reference gene primers were amplified, and this amplification served to estimate nucleated cell counts. The data were produced by immunoSEQ multiplex PCR, yet TCRdb's version contains in-frame clones alone and is incomplete. Clone size and V and J calls were adopted from that table, with D and trimming inferred from the DNA. In the table there are 190,000 or so clones, 80% to 90% of which are singletons.

The specimen sequenced was peripheral blood. The sequence was obtained from a man in his 60s who had recovered from COVID-19. V gene TRBV5-1 combines with J gene TRBJ1-3; 7 positions agree with TRBD1. CDR3 sequence reads: CASSFRQGRDGTIYF. The CDR3 DNA follows: TGCGCCAGCAGCTTCAGACAGGGCCGGGATGGCACCATATATTTT.